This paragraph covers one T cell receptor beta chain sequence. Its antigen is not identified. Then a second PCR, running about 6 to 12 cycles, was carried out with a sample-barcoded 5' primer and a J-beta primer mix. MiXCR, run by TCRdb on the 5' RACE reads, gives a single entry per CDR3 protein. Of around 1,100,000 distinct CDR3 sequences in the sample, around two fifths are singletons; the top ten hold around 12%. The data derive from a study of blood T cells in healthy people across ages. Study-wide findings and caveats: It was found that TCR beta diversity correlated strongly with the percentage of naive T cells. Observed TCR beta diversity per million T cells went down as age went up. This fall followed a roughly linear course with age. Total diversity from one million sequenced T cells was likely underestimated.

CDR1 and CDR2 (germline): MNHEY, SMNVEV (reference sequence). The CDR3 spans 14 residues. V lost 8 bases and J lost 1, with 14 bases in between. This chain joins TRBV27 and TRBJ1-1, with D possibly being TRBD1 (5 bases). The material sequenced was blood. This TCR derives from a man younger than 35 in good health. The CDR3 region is CASLRLGGNTEAFF. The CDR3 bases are TGTGCCAGCCTGAGATTGGGGGGGAACACTGAAGCTTTCTTT.